Listed below are T cell receptor beta chains from one sample, sequenced in a study of cytomegalovirus exposure and HLA in healthy donors. Here immunoSEQ multiplex PCR was the method, and the copy in TCRdb shows in-frame clones only, minus some. This table has roughly 70,000 clones, more than 60% appearing once. What was sequenced was PBMCs. The receptors shown here come from a male donor in good health and CMV-seropositive. Each CDR3 is given with its conserved first and last residue. Each record gives: V gene, clone size, D gene, J gene, CDR3 DNA, CDR3 protein. A D gene is named only where the DNA matches it firmly. The listing skips clone size in some rows; elsewhere it reads once, few, many or a size class.

TRBV5-6	NA	TRBD1	TRBJ1-2	TGTGCCAGCAGCATACAGGGGGCAAACTATGGCTACACCTTC	CASSIQGANYGYTF
TRBV18	few	TRBD2	TRBJ2-3	TGTGCCAGCTCAGAGACCTCCGGGACTAGCGGGGGGAACACAGATACGCAGTATTTT	CASSETSGTSGGNTDTQYF
TRBV5-1	NA	NA	TRBJ1-4	TGCGCCAGCACTCCCGGGGGGGGTGACCATGAAAAACTGTTTTTT	CASTPGGGDHEKLFF
TRBV4-2	NA	TRBD2	TRBJ2-3	TGTGCCAGCAGAACTAGCGGGAGGGTTAGCACAGATACGCAGTATTTT	CASRTSGRVSTDTQYF
TRBV7-9	once	TRBD1	TRBJ1-1	TGTGCCAGCAGCCTGGACAGGGTGGGTACTGAAGCTTTCTTT	CASSLDRVGTEAFF
TRBV11-2	NA	TRBD2	TRBJ2-1	TGTGCCAGCAGGGAGCTCGGACTAGCGGGGATAACGCAGTTCTTC	CASRELGLAGITQFF
TRBV5-6	NA	TRBD2	TRBJ2-2	TGTGCCAGCAGCTCCGGGACTAGGCTTGTCGGGGAGCTGTTTTTT	CASSSGTRLVGELFF
TRBV6-5	NA	NA	TRBJ1-2	TGTGCCAGCAAAAGACCCCAGGACTATGGCTACACCTTC	CASKRPQDYGYTF
TRBV5-1	NA	NA	TRBJ1-4	TGCGCCAGCAGCTTGAGCAGCGCGAATGAAAAACTGTTTTTT	CASSLSSANEKLFF
TRBV30	NA	NA	TRBJ1-3	TGTGCCTGGGACATCGTCTCTGGAAACACCATATATTTT	CAWDIVSGNTIYF
TRBV18	NA	TRBD1	TRBJ2-7	TGTGCCAGCTCACCACGAATTACAGGGGCGGGCGAGCAGTACTTC	CASSPRITGAGEQYF
TRBV28	NA	TRBD2	TRBJ2-1	TGTGCCAGCAGCGTTACTAGCGGGCCCTACAATGAGCAGTTCTTC	CASSVTSGPYNEQFF
TRBV14	NA	NA	TRBJ1-1	TGTGCCAGCAGCCTCGTGGCGGGGACTGAAGCTTTCTTT	CASSLVAGTEAFF
TRBV2	NA	TRBD1	TRBJ2-2	TGTGCCAGCAGTGAAGTGGGTAGGGGACAGAGGGAGACCGGGGAGCTGTTTTTT	CASSEVGRGQRETGELFF
TRBV27	NA	TRBD2	TRBJ2-3	TGTGCCAGCAGTAAACTAGCGGGGAGGGATACGCAGTATTTT	CASSKLAGRDTQYF
TRBV11-2	NA	NA	TRBJ2-2	TGTGCCAGCAGCGTCACGAACACCGGGGAGCTGTTTTTT	CASSVTNTGELFF
TRBV7-8	NA	NA	TRBJ1-2	TGTGCCAGCAGCTTAGGGACAGTTAACTATGGCTACACCTTC	CASSLGTVNYGYTF
TRBV10-3	NA	TRBD2	TRBJ2-1	TGTGCCATCAGTGGACTAGCGGGTTCCTACAATGAGCAGTTCTTC	CAISGLAGSYNEQFF
TRBV6-1	NA	NA	TRBJ2-5	TGTGCCAGCAGTGACCTAGGAAGGGAGCAGTACTTC	CASSDLGREQYF
TRBV10-3	NA	NA	TRBJ1-2	TGTGCCATCAGTGAGTTCAACAGGGATAGTTTTGGCGGCTACACCTTC	CAISEFNRDSFGGYTF
TRBV7-2	NA	NA	TRBJ2-7	TGTGCCAGCAGCTCGGGGGGCCGCTACGAGCAGTACTTC	CASSSGGRYEQYF
TRBV19	NA	NA	TRBJ2-3	TGTGCCAGTAGTAGGACTTCGGGTACGCAGTATTTT	CASSRTSGTQYF
TRBV2	NA	NA	TRBJ1-1	TGTGCCAGCAGTGCGAGGGCTGAAGCTTTCTTT	CASSARAEAFF
TRBV30	NA	TRBD1	TRBJ1-1	TGTGCCTGGAGCCAGACAGGGGAGACTGAAGCTTTCTTT	CAWSQTGETEAFF
TRBV2	NA	TRBD2	TRBJ2-3	TGTGCCAGCAGTGAATTAGCGGGAGGGGTTACGCAGTATTTT	CASSELAGGVTQYF
TRBV4-1	NA	TRBD2	TRBJ2-2	TGCGCCAGCGGGACTAGCGGGGGCCCGAACACCGGGGAGCTGTTTTTT	CASGTSGGPNTGELFF
TRBV4-1	NA	NA	TRBJ2-7	TGCGCCAGCAGCCCATACGAGCAGTACTTC	CASSPYEQYF
TRBV10-2	few	NA	TRBJ1-2	TGCGCCAGCACTCCGCGGTCTGAGAGTGGCTACACCTTC	CASTPRSESGYTF
TRBV18	NA	NA	TRBJ1-1	TGTGCCAGCTCACCCGGACTAACCTCCCAAGCTTTCTTT	CASSPGLTSQAFF
TRBV5-1	NA	NA	TRBJ2-2	TGCGCCAGCAGCTTGCCTTTTCAGGGAACCGGGGAGCTGTTTTTT	CASSLPFQGTGELFF
TRBV18	NA	NA	TRBJ2-3	TGTGCCAGCTCACCGAGTCGGGGAGATACGCAGTATTTT	CASSPSRGDTQYF
TRBV7-2	NA	NA	TRBJ2-1	TGTGCCAGCAGCTTCTACGGGGGACTCTACAATGAGCAGTTCTTC	CASSFYGGLYNEQFF
TRBV7-7	NA	TRBD2	TRBJ2-5	TGTGCCAGCAGCCACAGCGGGAGAGGGGAGACCCAGTACTTC	CASSHSGRGETQYF
TRBV2	NA	NA	TRBJ2-5	TGTGCCAGCACCGGTATAGGGGATGGCGAGACCCAGTACTTC	CASTGIGDGETQYF
TRBV2	NA	TRBD2	TRBJ2-2	TGTGCCAGCAGTAGACTAGCGGGAAAAAACACCGGGGAGCTGTTTTTT	CASSRLAGKNTGELFF
TRBV27	NA	NA	TRBJ1-2	TGTGCCAGCAGTTTTCACGACAGATCTATTGGCTACACCTTC	CASSFHDRSIGYTF
TRBV6-5	NA	NA	TRBJ1-4	TGTGCCAGCAGTTTCGGGGGGGCAGGGAGTGAAAAACTGTTTTTT	CASSFGGAGSEKLFF
TRBV9	NA	TRBD2	TRBJ2-1	TGTGCCAGCAGTTCCGGGACTAGCGTTTACAATGAGCAGTTCTTC	CASSSGTSVYNEQFF
TRBV7-3	NA	TRBD2	TRBJ2-1	TGTGCCAGCAGCTCCGGACTAGGGTTCGACAATGAGCAGTTCTTC	CASSSGLGFDNEQFF
TRBV6-4	NA	NA	TRBJ2-3	TGTGCCAGCAGTGACTCGGCAGGTAGCACAGATACGCAGTATTTT	CASSDSAGSTDTQYF
TRBV10-3	NA	NA	TRBJ1-1	TGCGCTATCACCCGCAGTTTGAACACTGAAGCTTTCTTT	CAITRSLNTEAFF
TRBV6-5	NA	TRBD1	TRBJ1-1	TGTGCCAGCAGTTACCAGGGGGCGAACACTGAAGCTTTCTTT	CASSYQGANTEAFF
TRBV25-1	NA	NA	TRBJ1-6	TGTGCCAGCAGCGGGCAGGGGTCGGGGCCCCTCCACTTT	CASSGQGSGPLHF